This T cell receptor beta chain is from a study of beta chain features in type 1 diabetes. The study, taken as a whole, reports: A closer apparent resemblance between naive, central memory and Treg TCRB repertoires was seen in patients than in healthy donors.

Of note for this clone: Its antigen is still unknown.

Staining for CD45RO/CCR7/CD25/CD127/CD95/CD27 allowed sorting of CD4+ naive, central memory, regulatory and stem cell-like memory cells. The length of the CDR3 is 15 residues. The germline gives CDR1 SGHTA, CDR2 FQGNSA. Trimming removed 2 bases at V and 6 bases at J, with 14 bases between. The authors reverse transcribed all of the isolated RNA, so sequencing captured expressed TCRB transcripts. Sequencing of naive, central memory and regulatory T cell samples gave an average of around 3.8 million reads. Sequenced by immunoSEQ multiplex PCR; TCRdb stores in-frame clones only, minus some. The table records around 150,000 clones, around 8% of them present only once.

The sequenced material came from central memory CD4+ T cells from blood. The clonotype was recovered from a man aged 18 to 35 in good health. The chain carries TRBV7-2 and TRBJ2-1, with a possible D match to TRBD2 (5 bases). CDR3 sequence reads: CASSLTRAGSNEQFF. In DNA, the CDR3 is TGTGCCAGCAGCTTAACGAGGGCCGGTTCCAATGAGCAGTTCTTC.